This entry lists 25 T cell receptor beta chains sequenced from one sample in a study of T-cell reconstitution after alpha-beta-depleted transplantation in children. This sample's TCRbeta library carried unique molecular identifier barcodes. From the PCR reads, TCRdb called clonotypes with MiXCR, one entry per CDR3 protein. The sample has roughly 82,000 distinct CDR3 sequences, 13% to 15% seen once. The input for sequencing was PBMCs, mostly from graft donor cells, taken 180 days after TCRalphabeta/CD19-depleted stem cell transplant. The receptors derive from a male patient between 2 and 15 years old who had a stem cell transplant for acute lymphoblastic leukemia, so the T cells may come from the graft donor.

This clonotype was detected ten times or more. The chain carries TRBV7-8 and TRBJ1-5; D is unclear. With 2 bases removed from V and 1 base from J, the gap between germline ends came to 12 bases. Germline assignment: CDR1 SGHVS and CDR2 FQNEAQ. The CDR3 consists of 16 residues. The CDR3 DNA reads TGTGCCAGCAGCTTAACCGCGACACCCAGCAATCAGCCCCAGCATTTT. This gives the protein CASSLTATPSNQPQHF. The variable domain in full, completed from reference TRBV7-8 and TRBJ1-5, reads GAGVSQSPRYKVAKRGQDVALRCDPISGHVSLFWYQQALGQGPEFLTYFQNEAQLDKSGLPSDRFFAERPEGSVSTLKIQRTQQEDSAVYLCASSLTATPSNQPQHFGDGTRLSIL.

The rearrangement links TRBV3-1 to TRBJ2-1; D is perhaps TRBD1 or TRBD2 (5 bases each). The CDR3 covers 18 residues. Looked up from germline, CDR1 is LGHDT and CDR2 is YNNKEL (reference sequence). The V end lost 0 bases, the J end lost 0 bases, and 15 bases lay between the germline ends. CDR3 region: CASSQDVVVGPSYNEQFF. The CDR3 nucleotides read TGTGCCAGCAGCCAAGATGTGGTGGTGGGACCCTCCTACAATGAGCAGTTCTTC.

This clonotype was seen only a few times. The V call is TRBV6-6, the J call TRBJ2-7, with 10 positions matching TRBD2. The CDR3 sequence is 13 residues long. CDR1 is MNHNY and CDR2 is SVGAGI in the germline V gene (reference sequence). The ends lost 7 bases at V and 4 bases at J; junction bases unmatched: 4. CDR3 DNA sequence: TGTGCCAGCAAAGAACTAGCGGGGTACGAGCAGTACTTC. Its translation: CASKELAGYEQYF.

The rearrangement joins TRBV6-5 to TRBJ2-3, with D possibly being TRBD2 (5 bases). Germline V CDR1 and CDR2: MNHEY, SVGAGI. The CDR3 sequence is 14 residues long. The V and J ends lost 2 bases and 1 base respectively, with 7 bases between them. In nucleotides, the CDR3 is TGTGCCAGCAGTTACCTGCGGGGCACAGATACGCAGTATTTT. Translation gives CASSYLRGTDTQYF.

This clonotype was recorded a few times. The chain has TRBV12-3 or TRBV12-4 and TRBJ2-7; TRBD2 aligns across 10 bases. The CDR3 extends over 13 amino acids. Germline trimming cut 2 bases from V and 7 bases from J; bases unmatched to any gene: 2. The CDR3 bases are TGTGCCAGCAGTTTAATAGCGGGAGGTGAGCAGTACTTC. Its translation: CASSLIAGGEQYF.

The CDR3, as DNA: TGCAGTGGGCCGGGGGAGACCCAGTACTTC. Amino acid sequence: CSGPGETQYF. The chain links TRBV20-1 to TRBJ2-5, with D tentatively TRBD2 (5 bases). Trimming shortened V by 7 bases and J by 5 bases, and 8 bases separated the two germline ends. CDR1 is DFQATT, CDR2 SNEGSKA, per germline (reference sequence). This CDR3 spans 10 amino acids.

The chain employs TRBV7-8 and TRBJ2-7; TRBD1 might be the D (6 bases). Germline assignment: CDR1 SGHVS and CDR2 FQNEAQ. The length of the CDR3 is 12 residues. V was trimmed by 5 bases and J by 2 bases, leaving 7 bases between them. The CDR3: CASSKGAYEQYF. The CDR3 DNA sequence: TGTGCCAGCAGCAAGGGGGCCTACGAGCAGTACTTC.

This clonotype was detected many times. The chain employs TRBV5-1 and TRBJ2-4; the D gene is possibly TRBD1 (6 bases). The germline gives CDR1 SGHRS, CDR2 YFSETQ. The ends were cut back, 0 bases at V and 8 bases at J, with 12 bases in the middle. The CDR3 runs to 14 residues. The CDR3 spells CASSLGQARDIQYF. As DNA, the CDR3 is TGCGCCAGCAGCTTGGGACAGGCGAGAGACATTCAGTACTTC.

This chain's CDR3 is CASKSQGANSPLHF. CDR3 nucleotides: TGTGCCAGCAAGAGTCAGGGGGCTAATTCACCCCTCCACTTT. This rearrangement joins TRBV7-2 to TRBJ1-6; 8 nucleotides agree with TRBD1. The CDR3 has 14 residues. V lost 7 bases and J lost 6; bases outside the gene matches: 5. Germline V gives CDR1 SGHTA, CDR2 FQGNSA. Combining the CDR3 with reference TRBV7-2 and TRBJ1-6 gives the whole variable domain GAGVSQSPSNKVTEKGKDVELRCDPISGHTALYWYRQSLGQGLEFLIYFQGNSAPDKSGLPSDRFSAERTGGSVSTLTIQRTQQEDSAVYLCASKSQGANSPLHFGNGTRLTVT.

V gene TRBV23-1 combines with J gene TRBJ2-7, with D perhaps TRBD2 (6 bases). TRBV23-1 counts as an open reading frame of uncertain function. The CDR3 is 13 residues long. V was cut by 6 bases and J by 3 bases, with 12 bases left in between. DNA for the CDR3: TGCGCCAGCAGCCGGGACTCCGACTACGAGCAGTACTTC. Translating it yields CASSRDSDYEQYF.

Ten or more counts support this clonotype. The chain joins TRBV25-1 to TRBJ2-3, with a possible D match to TRBD2 (5 bases). Trimming left V 0 bases short and J 6 bases short, with 13 bases between. The germline V gene has CDR1 MGHDK and CDR2 SYGVNS. The length of the CDR3 is 15 residues. The CDR3, as DNA: TGTGCCAGCAGTGAATATGAGGGCAGACCTGATACGCAGTATTTT. Encoded protein: CASSEYEGRPDTQYF.

The chain combines TRBV10-3 with TRBJ2-2; D might be TRBD1 (6 bases). The germline gives CDR1 ENHRY, CDR2 SYGVKD. Trimming left V 8 bases short and J 6 bases short, with 13 bases between. The CDR3 has 13 amino acids. CDR3 nucleotide sequence: TGTGCCATCGGGGGCGAAAGGGCCGGGGAGCTGTTTTTT. Its protein is CAIGGERAGELFF.

CDR3 bases: TGTGCCAGCAGCCAAGAGGTTTCCTCCTACGAGCAGTACTTC. It specifies CASSQEVSSYEQYF. The gene calls are TRBV4-2 and TRBJ2-7; D unclear. Between the trimmed V and J ends, which lost 0 bases and 0 bases, there was a span of 6 bases. This CDR3 spans 14 amino acids. Germline CDR1 is LGHNA and CDR2 is YNFKEQ.

This sequence joins TRBV27 and TRBJ2-3, with a weak D call TRBD2 (5 bases). Trimming took 5 bases from V and 4 from J, leaving 16 bases between them. The CDR3 extends over 15 amino acids. Germline V gene data show CDR1 as MNHEY and CDR2 as SMNVEV (reference sequence). This chain's CDR3 is CASSPREGMADTQYF. CDR3 bases: TGTGCCAGCAGTCCCCGGGAAGGAATGGCAGATACGCAGTATTTT.

In this sample, this clonotype turned up a few times. The chain has TRBV12-3 or TRBV12-4 and TRBJ1-2; 7 bases agree with TRBD1. CDR3 length: 15 residues. The trim removed 7 bases at V and 0 bases at J, leaving 8 bases unmatched. In DNA form, the CDR3 reads TGTGCCAGCAAGGGGGGACAGAAGTCTAACTATGGCTACACCTTC. Protein: CASKGGQKSNYGYTF.

The J gene is TRBJ1-5, the V gene TRBV4-2, with unresolved D. The V end was cut by 0 bases, the J end by 3 bases, with 24 bases between. The germline V gene has CDR1 LGHNA and CDR2 YNFKEQ. The CDR3 length is 20 residues. The CDR3 region has the DNA TGTGCCAGCAGCCAAGAAGGATGGGGAGCACCCAACCGTTTCAATCAGCCCCAGCATTTT. Encoded protein: CASSQEGWGAPNRFNQPQHF.

A few counts support this clonotype. This sequence joins TRBV9 and TRBJ2-2; D is undetermined. Germline-derived CDR1 and CDR2 are SGDLS and YYNGEE. The CDR3 runs 14 residues. Trimming removed 4 bases from V and 3 bases from J, with 10 bases in between. The CDR3 region has the DNA TGTGCCAGCAGCTCGACTCCCCACACCGGGGAGCTGTTTTTT. Protein: CASSSTPHTGELFF.

The gene calls are TRBV13 and TRBJ2-7; a possible D gene is TRBD2 (8 bases). Per germline, CDR1 PRHDT and CDR2 FYEKMQ (reference sequence). The V and J ends lost 5 bases and 1 base respectively, with 15 bases between them. CDR3 length: 15 amino acids. For the CDR3, the DNA is TGTGCCAGCAGCCAGGGGGGGACTAGGTCCTACGAGCAGTACTTC. Its translation is CASSQGGTRSYEQYF.

Worth noting for this clonotype: This sequence may be a read error, since a much larger clone differs from it by one base. The rearrangement links TRBV27 to TRBJ2-7; D is unresolved. Germline V lookup: CDR1 MNHEY, CDR2 SMNVEV (reference sequence). V lost 2 bases to trimming and J lost 3 bases, with 14 bases between them. The CDR3 loop spans 15 amino acids. As DNA, the CDR3 is TGTGCCAGCAGTTTACTTTCAAAGCCCATCTACGAGCAGTACTTC. Amino acid sequence: CASSLLSKPIYEQYF.

V usage is TRBV7-6 and J usage is TRBJ2-1; 11 nucleotides agree with TRBD2. J was trimmed by 4 bases and V by 1 base; bases with no gene match: 6. This CDR3 has 17 residues. Germline V gene sequence: CDR1 SGHVS, CDR2 FNYEAQ. The CDR3 bases are TGTGCCAGCAGCTTAGACGTGACTAGCGGGAAATACAATGAGCAGTTCTTC. It specifies CASSLDVTSGKYNEQFF.

J is TRBJ2-7 and V is TRBV7-2; 7 nucleotides line up with TRBD1. Per the germline V gene, CDR1 is SGHTA and CDR2 is FQGNSA. This CDR3 is built from 12 residues. Losses at the gene ends were 8 bases for V and 3 bases for J; bases not matched to a gene: 4. In DNA form, the CDR3 reads TGTGCCAGCGGGACAGACCTCTACGAGCAGTACTTC. Encoded protein: CASGTDLYEQYF.

In this sample, this clonotype turned up a few times. This sequence joins TRBV6-1 and TRBJ2-1; TRBD2 agrees at 7 bases. The CDR3 consists of 13 residues. Trimming took 6 bases from V and 10 from J; bases not matched to a gene: 9. Per the germline V gene, CDR1 is MNHNS and CDR2 is SASEGT. The CDR3 DNA reads as TGTGCCAGCAGCTTTATACCCGGGGGGGAGCAGTTCTTC. Encoded protein: CASSFIPGGEQFF.

CDR3 coding DNA: TGTGCCAGCAGCGTTCTCCGGAGGGGGCTCATGAACACTGAAGCTTTCTTT. Amino acids: CASSVLRRGLMNTEAFF. The chain carries TRBV7-2 and TRBJ1-1; TRBD1 matches 7 bases. The CDR3 is made up of 17 amino acids. Germline V gene data show CDR1 as SGHTA and CDR2 as FQGNSA. The J segment lost 0 bases and the V segment lost 5 bases, leaving 12 bases of the junction unmatched.

This clonotype has a handful of counts. The chain employs TRBV6-5 and TRBJ2-2; D is perhaps TRBD2 (5 bases). CDR3 length equals 15 residues. Trimming shortened V by 7 bases and J by 1 base, and 13 bases separated the two germline ends. Germline V gives CDR1 MNHEY, CDR2 SVGAGI. The CDR3 DNA reads TGTGCCAGCATACTCGTTGAGGGGAACACCGGGGAGCTGTTTTTT. This codes for CASILVEGNTGELFF.

The V gene is TRBV6-5, the J gene TRBJ1-1; 9 positions match TRBD1. This CDR3 has 16 amino acids. Germline lookup yields CDR1 MNHEY and CDR2 SVGAGI. V dropped 4 bases and J dropped 7; count of bases not matched to a gene: 13. In DNA, the CDR3 is TGTGCCAGCAGTTTCGGACAGGGGTGGGAGGTTGATGAAGCTTTCTTT. It is translated as CASSFGQGWEVDEAFF.